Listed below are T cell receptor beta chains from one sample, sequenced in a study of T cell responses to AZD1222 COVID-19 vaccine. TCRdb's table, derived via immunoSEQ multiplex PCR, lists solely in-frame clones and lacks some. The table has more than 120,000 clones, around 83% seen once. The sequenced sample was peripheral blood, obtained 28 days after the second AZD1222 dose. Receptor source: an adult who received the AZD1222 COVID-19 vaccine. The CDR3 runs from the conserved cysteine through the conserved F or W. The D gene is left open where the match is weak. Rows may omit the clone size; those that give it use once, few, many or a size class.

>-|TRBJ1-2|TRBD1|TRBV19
CASSGRGLGYTF
TGTGCCAGTAGTGGCAGGGGGCTTGGCTACACCTTC
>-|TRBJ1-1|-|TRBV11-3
CASSSIWVWESMNTEAFF
TGTGCCAGCAGCTCGATTTGGGTGTGGGAGAGCATGAACACTGAAGCTTTCTTT
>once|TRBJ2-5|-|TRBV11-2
CASSLGALGETQYF
TGTGCCAGCAGCTTGGGGGCCCTCGGGGAGACCCAGTACTTC
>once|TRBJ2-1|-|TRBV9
CASSVEQTTRVDEQFF
TGTGCCAGCAGCGTAGAGCAAACTACCCGAGTCGATGAGCAGTTCTTC
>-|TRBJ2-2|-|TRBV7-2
CASNGGTGELFF
TGTGCCAGCAACGGCGGCACCGGGGAGCTGTTTTTT
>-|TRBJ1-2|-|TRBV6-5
CAYLDQGGDGYTF
TGTGCCTATCTTGACCAGGGAGGGGATGGCTACACCTTC
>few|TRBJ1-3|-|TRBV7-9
CASSLGGTGNTIYF
TGTGCCAGCAGCTTAGGGGGAACTGGAAACACCATATATTTT
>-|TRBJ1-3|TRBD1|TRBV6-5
CASRTGFSGNTIYF
TGTGCCAGCAGGACAGGGTTCTCTGGAAACACCATATATTTT
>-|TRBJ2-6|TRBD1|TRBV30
CAWRGTEINGANVLTF
TGTGCCTGGAGAGGGACAGAAATCAACGGGGCCAACGTCCTGACTTTC
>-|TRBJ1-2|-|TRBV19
CASSLTGFYGYTF
TGTGCCAGTAGCCTAACAGGGTTCTATGGCTACACCTTC
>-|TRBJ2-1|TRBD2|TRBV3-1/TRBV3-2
CASSLLSSGNEQFF
TGTGCCAGCAGCCTTCTGTCTAGCGGCAATGAGCAGTTCTTC
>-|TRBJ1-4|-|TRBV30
CAWSATVGNEKLFF
TGTGCCTGGAGTGCAACAGTTGGTAATGAAAAACTGTTTTTT
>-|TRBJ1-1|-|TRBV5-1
CASSQPLNTEAFF
TGCGCCAGCAGCCAACCATTGAACACTGAAGCTTTCTTT
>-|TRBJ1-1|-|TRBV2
CASTQGGSNTEAFF
TGTGCCAGCACCCAAGGGGGATCAAACACTGAAGCTTTCTTT
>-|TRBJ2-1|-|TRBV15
CATSEILGTEQFF
TGTGCCACCAGCGAGATCCTGGGCACTGAGCAGTTCTTC
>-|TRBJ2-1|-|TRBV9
CASSEGGPAYNEQFF
TGTGCCAGCAGCGAGGGGGGGCCCGCCTACAATGAGCAGTTCTTC
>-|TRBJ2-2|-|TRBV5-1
CASSVGTPNTGELFF
TGCGCCAGCAGCGTTGGGACTCCGAACACCGGGGAGCTGTTTTTT
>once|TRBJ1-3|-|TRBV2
CASSEASGYGNTIYF
TGTGCCAGCAGTGAAGCTTCAGGGTACGGAAACACCATATATTTT
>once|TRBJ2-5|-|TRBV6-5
CASTDGGLRETQYF
TGTGCCAGCACCGACGGGGGGCTAAGGGAGACCCAGTACTTC
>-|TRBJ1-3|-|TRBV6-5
CASSYWDSPGNTIYF
TGTGCCAGCAGTTATTGGGATAGCCCTGGAAACACCATATATTTT
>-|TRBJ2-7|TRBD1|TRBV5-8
CASSRGTGPRTRPSYEQYF
TGTGCCAGCAGCCGGGGGACAGGTCCTAGAACCCGACCCTCCTACGAGCAGTACTTC
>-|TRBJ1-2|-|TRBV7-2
CASSLASLVAELNYGYTF
TGTGCCAGCAGCTTAGCTAGTTTGGTGGCAGAACTTAACTATGGCTACACCTTC
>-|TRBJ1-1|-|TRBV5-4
CASSLGAGDTEAFF
TGTGCCAGCAGCTTAGGGGCCGGGGACACTGAAGCTTTCTTT
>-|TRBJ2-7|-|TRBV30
CAWRKGTTVYEQYF
TGTGCCTGGAGAAAAGGGACAACGGTCTACGAGCAGTACTTC
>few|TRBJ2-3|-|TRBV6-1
CASSEGIVYRRSTDTQYF
TGTGCCAGCAGTGAAGGGATAGTTTACAGGAGGAGCACAGATACGCAGTATTTT
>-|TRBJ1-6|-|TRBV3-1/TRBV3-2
CASSEGGAGSPLHF
TGTGCCAGCAGCGAGGGGGGCGCAGGTTCACCCCTCCACTTT
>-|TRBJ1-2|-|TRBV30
CACNTRLSYGYTF
TGTGCCTGTAATACGCGACTCTCGTATGGCTACACCTTC
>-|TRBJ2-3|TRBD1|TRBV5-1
CASSQGQGTDTQYF
TGCGCCAGCAGCCAGGGACAGGGCACAGATACGCAGTATTTT
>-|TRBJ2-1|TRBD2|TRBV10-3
CAITATSGSFTYNEQFF
TGTGCCATCACCGCGACTAGCGGGAGCTTCACCTACAATGAGCAGTTCTTC
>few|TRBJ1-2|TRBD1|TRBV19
CASSTTGRFYTF
TGTGCCAGTAGTACGACAGGGCGATTCTACACCTTC
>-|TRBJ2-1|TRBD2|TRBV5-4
CASSLGGTSGSYNEQFF
TGTGCCAGCAGCTTAGGCGGGACTAGCGGGAGCTACAATGAGCAGTTCTTC
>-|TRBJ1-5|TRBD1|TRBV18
CASSRDSNQPQHF
TGTGCCAGCTCAAGGGACAGTAATCAGCCCCAGCATTTT
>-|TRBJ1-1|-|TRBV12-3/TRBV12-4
CASSRAALYEAFF
TGTGCCAGCAGTCGCGCGGCACTATATGAAGCTTTCTTT
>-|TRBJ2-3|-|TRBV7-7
CASSPGVGGFTDTQYF
TGTGCTAGCAGCCCAGGGGTTGGGGGGTTTACAGATACGCAGTATTTT
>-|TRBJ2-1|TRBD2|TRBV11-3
CASSPGTSLFDEQFF
TGTGCCAGCAGCCCCGGGACTAGCTTGTTCGATGAGCAGTTCTTC
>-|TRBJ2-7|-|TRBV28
CASSFSGPYEQYF
TGTGCCAGCAGTTTTAGCGGACCCTACGAGCAGTACTTC
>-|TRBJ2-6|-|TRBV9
CASSVGEGAGANVLTF
TGTGCCAGCAGCGTAGGTGAGGGAGCTGGGGCCAACGTCCTGACTTTC
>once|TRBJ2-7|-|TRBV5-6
CASSSGTLPYEQYF
TGTGCCAGCAGCTCCGGGACACTTCCCTACGAGCAGTACTTC